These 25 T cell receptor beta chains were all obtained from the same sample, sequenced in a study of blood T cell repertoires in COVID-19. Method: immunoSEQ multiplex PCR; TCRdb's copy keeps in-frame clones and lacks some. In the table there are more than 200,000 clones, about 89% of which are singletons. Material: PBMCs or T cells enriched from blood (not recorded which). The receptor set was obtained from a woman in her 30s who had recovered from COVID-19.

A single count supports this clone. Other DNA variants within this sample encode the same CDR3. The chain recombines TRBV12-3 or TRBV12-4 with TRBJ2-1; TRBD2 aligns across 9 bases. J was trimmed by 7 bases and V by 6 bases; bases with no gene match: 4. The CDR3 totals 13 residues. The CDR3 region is CASRGLAGNEQFF. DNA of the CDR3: TGTGCCAGCAGGGGACTAGCTGGTAATGAGCAGTTCTTC.

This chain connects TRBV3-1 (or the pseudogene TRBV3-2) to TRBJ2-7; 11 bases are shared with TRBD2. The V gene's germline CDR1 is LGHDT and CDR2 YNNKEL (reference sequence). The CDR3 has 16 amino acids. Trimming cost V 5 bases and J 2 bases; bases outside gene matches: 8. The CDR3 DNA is TGTGCCAGCAGCGAGGGACCGGGACTAGCGGCCTACGAGCAGTACTTC. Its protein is CASSEGPGLAAYEQYF.

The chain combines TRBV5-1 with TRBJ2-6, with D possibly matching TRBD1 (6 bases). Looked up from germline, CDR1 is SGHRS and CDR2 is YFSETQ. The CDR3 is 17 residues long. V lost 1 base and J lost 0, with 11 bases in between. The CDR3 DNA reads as TGCGCCAGCAGCTTGCCAGGGGCGACCTCTGGGGCCAACGTCCTGACTTTC. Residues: CASSLPGATSGANVLTF.

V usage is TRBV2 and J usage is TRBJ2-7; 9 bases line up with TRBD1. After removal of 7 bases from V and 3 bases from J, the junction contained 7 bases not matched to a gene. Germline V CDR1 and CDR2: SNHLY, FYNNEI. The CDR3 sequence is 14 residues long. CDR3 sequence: CASTPRTGVYEQYF. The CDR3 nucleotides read TGTGCCAGCACTCCCCGGACAGGGGTCTACGAGCAGTACTTC. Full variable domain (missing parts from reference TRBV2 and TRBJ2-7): EPEVTQTPSHQVTQMGQEVILRCVPISNHLYFYWYRQILGQKVEFLVSFYNNEISEKSEIFDDQFSVERPDGSNFTLKIRSTKLEDSAMYFCASTPRTGVYEQYFGPGTRLTVT.

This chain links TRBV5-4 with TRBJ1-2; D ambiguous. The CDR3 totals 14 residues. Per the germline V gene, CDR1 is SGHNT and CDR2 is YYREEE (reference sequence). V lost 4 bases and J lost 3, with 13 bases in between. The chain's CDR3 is CASSRGIEDYGYTF. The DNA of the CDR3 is TGTGCCAGCAGCCGGGGAATTGAGGACTATGGCTACACCTTC.

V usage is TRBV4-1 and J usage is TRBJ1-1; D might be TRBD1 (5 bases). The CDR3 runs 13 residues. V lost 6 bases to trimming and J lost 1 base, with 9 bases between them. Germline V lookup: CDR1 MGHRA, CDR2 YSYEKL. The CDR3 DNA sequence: TGCGCCAGCAGATCAGGGAAGAACACTGAAGCTTTCTTT. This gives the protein CASRSGKNTEAFF.

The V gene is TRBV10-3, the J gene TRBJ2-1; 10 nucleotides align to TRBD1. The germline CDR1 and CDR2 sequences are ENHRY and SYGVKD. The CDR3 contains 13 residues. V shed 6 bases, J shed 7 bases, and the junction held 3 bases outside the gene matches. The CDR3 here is CAISQGQGNEQFF. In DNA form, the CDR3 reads TGTGCCATCAGCCAGGGACAGGGGAATGAGCAGTTCTTC.

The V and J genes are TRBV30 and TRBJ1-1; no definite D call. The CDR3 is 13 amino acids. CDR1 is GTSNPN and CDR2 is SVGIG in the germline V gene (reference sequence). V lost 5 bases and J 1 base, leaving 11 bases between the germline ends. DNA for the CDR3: TGTGCCTGGGCCCAGACAAGGAACACTGAAGCTTTCTTT. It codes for CAWAQTRNTEAFF.

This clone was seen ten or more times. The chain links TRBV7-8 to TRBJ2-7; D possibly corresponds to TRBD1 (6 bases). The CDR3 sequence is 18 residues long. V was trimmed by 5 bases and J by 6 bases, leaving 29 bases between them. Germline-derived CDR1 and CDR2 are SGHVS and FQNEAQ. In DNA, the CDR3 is TGTGCCAGCAGCCCCAGCCCGGGGTGGGGTCCCCTCAGGGGCGAGCAGTACTTC. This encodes CASSPSPGWGPLRGEQYF.

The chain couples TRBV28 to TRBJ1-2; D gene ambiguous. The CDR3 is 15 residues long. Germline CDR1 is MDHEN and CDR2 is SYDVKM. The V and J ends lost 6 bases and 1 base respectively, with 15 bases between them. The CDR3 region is CASRSPGSGNYGYTF. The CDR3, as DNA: TGTGCCAGCAGATCACCCGGGTCGGGTAACTATGGCTACACCTTC.

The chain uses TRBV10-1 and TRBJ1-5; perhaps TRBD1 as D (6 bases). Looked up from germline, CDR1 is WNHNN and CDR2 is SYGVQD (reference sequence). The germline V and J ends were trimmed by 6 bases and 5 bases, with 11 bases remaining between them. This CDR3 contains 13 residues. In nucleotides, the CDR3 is TGCGCCAGCAGAACAGGGCTAGATCAGCCCCAGCATTTT. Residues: CASRTGLDQPQHF.

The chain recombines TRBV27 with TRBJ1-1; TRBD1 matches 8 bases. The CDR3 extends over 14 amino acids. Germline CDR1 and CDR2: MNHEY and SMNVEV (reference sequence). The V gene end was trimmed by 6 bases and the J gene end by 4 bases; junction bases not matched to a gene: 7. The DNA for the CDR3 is TGTGCCAGCAGAGACAGGGGATTGGGCACTGAAGCTTTCTTT. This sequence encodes CASRDRGLGTEAFF.

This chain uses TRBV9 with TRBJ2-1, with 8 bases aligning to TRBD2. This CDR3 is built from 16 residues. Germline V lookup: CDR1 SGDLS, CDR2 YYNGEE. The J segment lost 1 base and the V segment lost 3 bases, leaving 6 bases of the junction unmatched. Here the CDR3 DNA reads TGTGCCAGCAGCGAGGGGGGCGGGAGGTCCTACAATGAGCAGTTCTTC. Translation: CASSEGGGRSYNEQFF.

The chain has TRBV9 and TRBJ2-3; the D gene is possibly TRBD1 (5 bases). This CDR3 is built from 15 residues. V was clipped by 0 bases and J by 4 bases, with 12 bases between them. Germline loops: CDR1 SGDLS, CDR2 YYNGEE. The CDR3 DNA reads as TGTGCCAGCAGCGTAGAGGGGAAAAGGGCAGATACGCAGTATTTT. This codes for CASSVEGKRADTQYF.

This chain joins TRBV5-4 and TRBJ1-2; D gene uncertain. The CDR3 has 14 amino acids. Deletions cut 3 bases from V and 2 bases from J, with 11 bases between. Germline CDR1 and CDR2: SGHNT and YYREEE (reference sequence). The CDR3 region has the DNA TGTGCCAGCAGCTACGTGAGGGAAAACTATGGCTACACCTTC. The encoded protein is CASSYVRENYGYTF. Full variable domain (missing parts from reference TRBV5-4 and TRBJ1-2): ETGVTQSPTHLIKTRGQQVTLRCSSQSGHNTVSWYQQALGQGPQFIFQYYREEENGRGNFPPRFSGLQFPNYSSELNVNALELDDSALYLCASSYVRENYGYTFGSGTRLTVV.

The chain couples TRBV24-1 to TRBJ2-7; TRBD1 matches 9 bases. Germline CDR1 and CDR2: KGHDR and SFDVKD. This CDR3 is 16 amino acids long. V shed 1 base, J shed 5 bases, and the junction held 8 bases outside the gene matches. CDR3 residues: CATSDFQRTGDHEQYF. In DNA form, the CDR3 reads TGTGCCACCAGTGATTTCCAGCGGACAGGGGACCACGAGCAGTACTTC.

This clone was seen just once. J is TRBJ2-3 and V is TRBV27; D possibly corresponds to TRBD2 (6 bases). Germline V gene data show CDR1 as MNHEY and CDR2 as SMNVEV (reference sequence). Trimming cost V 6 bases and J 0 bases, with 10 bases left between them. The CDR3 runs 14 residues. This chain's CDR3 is CASREGRSTDTQYF. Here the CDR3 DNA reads TGTGCCAGCAGAGAGGGGAGGAGCACAGATACGCAGTATTTT.

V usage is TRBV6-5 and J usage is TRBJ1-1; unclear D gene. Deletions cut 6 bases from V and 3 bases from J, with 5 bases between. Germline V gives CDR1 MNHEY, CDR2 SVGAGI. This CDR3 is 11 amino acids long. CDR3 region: CASSEYTEAFF. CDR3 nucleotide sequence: TGTGCCAGCAGCGAGTACACTGAAGCTTTCTTT.

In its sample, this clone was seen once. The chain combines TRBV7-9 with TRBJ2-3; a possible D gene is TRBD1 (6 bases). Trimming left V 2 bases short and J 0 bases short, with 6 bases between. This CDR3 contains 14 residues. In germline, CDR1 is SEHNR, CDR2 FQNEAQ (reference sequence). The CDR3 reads CASSLQGSTDTQYF. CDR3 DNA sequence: TGTGCCAGCAGCTTACAGGGGAGCACAGATACGCAGTATTTT.

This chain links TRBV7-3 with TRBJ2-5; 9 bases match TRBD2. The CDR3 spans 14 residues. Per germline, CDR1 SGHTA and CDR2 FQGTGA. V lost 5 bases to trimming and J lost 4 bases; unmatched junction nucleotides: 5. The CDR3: CASSRSGRPETQYF. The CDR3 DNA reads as TGTGCCAGCAGCCGTAGCGGGAGACCAGAGACCCAGTACTTC.

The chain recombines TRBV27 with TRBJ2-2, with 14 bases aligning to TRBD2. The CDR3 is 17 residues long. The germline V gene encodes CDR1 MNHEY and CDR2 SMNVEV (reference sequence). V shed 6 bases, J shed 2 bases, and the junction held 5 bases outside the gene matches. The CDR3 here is CASSPTSGRGNTGELFF. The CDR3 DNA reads TGTGCCAGCAGCCCGACTAGCGGGAGGGGAAACACCGGGGAGCTGTTTTTT.

The DNA for the CDR3 is TGTGCCAGCAGCTTAACGGGGACAGGGGGCTTGTACACTGAAGCTTTCTTT. It translates to CASSLTGTGGLYTEAFF. The V call is TRBV5-5, the J call TRBJ1-1, with TRBD1 identical over 12 bases. J was trimmed by 3 bases and V by 2 bases; bases with no gene match: 8. This CDR3 comprises 17 residues. The germline gives CDR1 SGHKS, CDR2 YYEKEE (reference sequence).

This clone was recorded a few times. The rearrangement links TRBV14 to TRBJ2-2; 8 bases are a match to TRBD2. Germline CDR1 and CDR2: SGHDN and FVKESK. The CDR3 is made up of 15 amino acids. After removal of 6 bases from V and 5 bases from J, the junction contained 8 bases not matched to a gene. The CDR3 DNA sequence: TGTGCCAGCAGTCGTACTAGCGGTTGGACCGGGGAGCTGTTTTTT. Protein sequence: CASSRTSGWTGELFF. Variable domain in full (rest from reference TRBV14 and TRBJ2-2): EAGVTQFPSHSVIEKGQTVTLRCDPISGHDNLYWYRRVMGKEIKFLLHFVKESKQDESGMPNNRFLAERTGGTYSTLKVQPAELEDSGVYFCASSRTSGWTGELFFGEGSRLTVL.

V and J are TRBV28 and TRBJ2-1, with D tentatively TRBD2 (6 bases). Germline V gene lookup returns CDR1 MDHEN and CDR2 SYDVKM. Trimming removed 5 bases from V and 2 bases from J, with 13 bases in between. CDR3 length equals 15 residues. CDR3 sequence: CASSNRDSAYNEQFF. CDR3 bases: TGTGCCAGCAGTAACCGGGACTCGGCCTACAATGAGCAGTTCTTC.

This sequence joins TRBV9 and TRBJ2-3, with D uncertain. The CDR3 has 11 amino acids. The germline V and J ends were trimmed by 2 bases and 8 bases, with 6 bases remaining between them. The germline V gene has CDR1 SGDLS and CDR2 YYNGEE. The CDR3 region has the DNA TGTGCCAGCAGCGTCGACTTTACGCAGTATTTT. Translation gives CASSVDFTQYF.